The next 28 T cell receptor beta chains were all read from a single sample in a study of coeliac disease. The table came from immunoSEQ multiplex PCR; TCRdb's copy has only in-frame clones and leaves some out. The sample has several thousand clones, around 73% seen once. The specimen sequenced was lamina propria lymphocytes from the gut. The receptor set was obtained from a man in his thirties or forties with celiac disease.

V gene TRBV6-6 combines with J gene TRBJ1-5; 10 nucleotides line up with TRBD1. This CDR3 is 15 amino acids long. The trim removed 6 bases at V and 2 bases at J, leaving 4 bases unmatched. Germline loops: CDR1 MNHNY, CDR2 SVGAGI (reference sequence). CDR3 residues: CASSPGTGGNQPQHF. CDR3 nucleotides: TGTGCCAGCAGCCCGGGGACAGGGGGCAATCAGCCCCAGCATTTT.

CDR3 nucleotides: TGCGCCAGCAGCCGAGGGACTGCTGACAATGAGCAGTTCTTC. This encodes CASSRGTADNEQFF. This chain connects TRBV5-1 to TRBJ2-1, with D possibly matching TRBD2 (6 bases). V dropped 4 bases and J dropped 5 bases, with 13 bases sitting between them. Germline CDR1 is SGHRS and CDR2 is YFSETQ. This CDR3 has 14 amino acids.

V and J are TRBV28 and TRBJ1-3; no reliable D call. V was cut by 6 bases and J by 0 bases, with 21 bases left in between. The CDR3 spans 18 residues. CDR1 MDHEN and CDR2 SYDVKM come from the germline V gene. In DNA form, the CDR3 reads TGTGCCAGCAGCCGATTCCGATTTCCCGCCGGCTCTGGAAACACCATATATTTT. Translating gives CASSRFRFPAGSGNTIYF.

The gene calls are TRBV6-1 and TRBJ2-7; 7 bases line up with TRBD1. CDR3 length: 11 residues. With V trimmed by 10 bases and J by 2 bases, 2 bases remained unmatched. CDR1 MNHNS and CDR2 SASEGT come from the germline V gene. CDR3 bases: TGTGCCACTACAGGGGCCTACGAGCAGTACTTC. Amino acids: CATTGAYEQYF.

The V gene is TRBV7-9, the J gene TRBJ2-7; TRBD1 is a possible D gene (5 bases). There are 15 residues in the CDR3. Trimming pared 5 bases from V and 1 base from J, leaving 15 bases between. Germline lookup yields CDR1 SEHNR and CDR2 FQNEAQ (reference sequence). The CDR3 DNA follows: TGTGCCAGCAGCGGCCAGGGCGTCGAGTCCTACGAGCAGTACTTC. Translated: CASSGQGVESYEQYF.

This clone has a handful of counts. The gene calls are TRBV7-2 and TRBJ2-7, with TRBD2 matching 11 bases. The length of the CDR3 is 17 residues. V was clipped by 1 base and J by 6 bases; unmatched bases: 11. Per germline, CDR1 SGHTA and CDR2 FQGNSA. CDR3 DNA: TGTGCCAGCAGCTTAGTCGTAGCGGGAGGGCCGTGGCGCGAGCAGTACTTC. This gives the protein CASSLVVAGGPWREQYF. The whole variable domain, remainder taken from reference TRBV7-2 and TRBJ2-7, is GAGVSQSPSNKVTEKGKDVELRCDPISGHTALYWYRQSLGQGLEFLIYFQGNSAPDKSGLPSDRFSAERTGGSVSTLTIQRTQQEDSAVYLCASSLVVAGGPWREQYFGPGTRLTVT.

In this sample, this clone turned up a few times. V and J are TRBV7-9 and TRBJ1-2; 8 bases map to TRBD1. V dropped 4 bases and J dropped 1; count of bases not matched to a gene: 2. The CDR3 length is 14 residues. Looked up from germline, CDR1 is SEHNR and CDR2 is FQNEAQ (reference sequence). The CDR3 loop reads CASSWDRNNYGYTF. Written as DNA, the CDR3 is TGTGCCAGCAGCTGGGACAGGAATAACTATGGCTACACCTTC.

This chain uses TRBV5-1 with TRBJ2-7, with TRBD2 matching over 8 bases. Unmatched junction bases numbered 4, after V lost 1 base and J lost 4 bases. Germline V gene lookup returns CDR1 SGHRS and CDR2 YFSETQ. This CDR3 is 14 amino acids long. The CDR3 loop reads CASSLSGSIYEQYF. The CDR3 region has the DNA TGCGCCAGCAGCTTGAGCGGGAGTATATACGAGCAGTACTTC. Combining the CDR3 with reference TRBV5-1 and TRBJ2-7 gives the whole variable domain KAGVTQTPRYLIKTRGQQVTLSCSPISGHRSVSWYQQTPGQGLQFLFEYFSETQRNKGNFPGRFSGRQFSNSRSEMNVSTLELGDSALYLCASSLSGSIYEQYFGPGTRLTVT.

This clone was detected a few times. The V call is TRBV4-1, the J call TRBJ2-1, with D maybe TRBD2 (5 bases). This CDR3 region has 16 residues. V was shortened by 5 bases and J by 7 bases, with 21 bases between the two germline ends. The germline V gene has CDR1 MGHRA and CDR2 YSYEKL. The CDR3 DNA reads as TGCGCCAGCAGCGACGGCTGGAGCGGACCTAGGAATGAGCAGTTCTTC. It yields the protein CASSDGWSGPRNEQFF.

The chain uses TRBV7-9 and TRBJ2-1; the D gene is possibly TRBD1 (6 bases). V lost 3 bases and J lost 3, with 15 bases in between. The CDR3 has 16 amino acids. CDR1 and CDR2 (germline): SEHNR, FQNEAQ (reference sequence). The CDR3 region is CASSFLADRYYNEQFF. The DNA of the CDR3 is TGTGCCAGCAGCTTTCTTGCCGACAGGTACTACAATGAGCAGTTCTTC. Based on the CDR3 plus reference TRBV7-9 and TRBJ2-1, the full variable domain is DTGVSQNPRHKITKRGQNVTFRCDPISEHNRLYWYRQTLGQGPEFLTYFQNEAQLEKSRLLSDRFSAERPKGSFSTLEIQRTEQGDSAMYLCASSFLADRYYNEQFFGPGTRLTVL.

This chain uses TRBV6-4 with TRBJ1-4, with 7 bases aligning to TRBD1. CDR3 length: 16 residues. J lost 11 bases, V lost 3 bases, and 15 bases had no gene match. Germline lookup yields CDR1 MRHNA and CDR2 SNTAGT. DNA for the CDR3: TGTGCCAGCAGTGAAATACATACAGGGGACGTGGCGAAACTGTTTTTT. Its protein is CASSEIHTGDVAKLFF.

The V gene is TRBV9, the J gene TRBJ2-1; 8 nucleotides align to TRBD2. V was pared by 1 base and J by 0 bases, with 6 bases of the junction left unmatched. Germline CDR1 SGDLS, CDR2 YYNGEE. This CDR3 region has 17 residues. CDR3 loop: CASSVSGGRNSYNEQFF. CDR3 coding DNA: TGTGCCAGCAGCGTATCAGGCGGGAGGAACTCCTACAATGAGCAGTTCTTC.

The chain uses TRBV18 and TRBJ2-1; tentatively, D is TRBD2 (5 bases). The germline V gene encodes CDR1 KGHSH and CDR2 LQKENI. V was shortened by 2 bases and J by 9 bases, with 17 bases between the two germline ends. The length of the CDR3 is 15 residues. The CDR3 coding sequence is TGTGCCAGCTCACCATTAGGAGGTATGGAGGTTGAGCAGTTCTTC. This codes for CASSPLGGMEVEQFF.

The V call is TRBV2, the J call TRBJ1-2, with 8 bases fitting TRBD1. The CDR3 extends over 13 amino acids. The trim removed 7 bases at V and 5 bases at J, leaving 6 bases unmatched. CDR1 SNHLY and CDR2 FYNNEI come from the germline V gene. CDR3 nucleotide sequence: TGTGCCAGCACGGGGACAGGTGAATATGGCTACACCTTC. It codes for CASTGTGEYGYTF.

J is TRBJ2-3 and V is TRBV5-4; the match to TRBD2 covers 11 bases. Germline CDR1 and CDR2: SGHNT and YYREEE (reference sequence). CDR3 length: 17 amino acids. J lost 2 bases, V lost 6 bases, and 11 bases had no gene match. The CDR3 loop is CASTPSGGFINTDTQYF. The CDR3 DNA reads as TGTGCCAGCACCCCTAGCGGGGGGTTCATTAACACAGATACGCAGTATTTT.

This clone came up once. A junction end diverges from the germline sequence, so it may reflect a read error. The genes are TRBV4-3 and TRBJ2-5; 7 nucleotides agree with TRBD2. This CDR3 is built from 13 residues. The germline gives CDR1 LGHNA, CDR2 YSLEER. This chain's CDR3 is CASSQDLSVGRDF. The CDR3 DNA reads as TGCGCCAGCAGCCAAGATCTTAGCGTAGGGAGGGACTTC.

This clone was detected only a few times. The rearrangement links TRBV7-2 to TRBJ2-3, with TRBD2 identical over 7 bases. V lost 4 bases to trimming and J lost 0 bases; unmatched junction nucleotides: 7. Germline CDR1 reads SGHTA; CDR2 reads FQGNSA. The CDR3 is 16 residues long. The DNA of the CDR3 is TGTGCCAGCAGCTACCGAGCGGGAAGGAGCACAGATACGCAGTATTTT. Protein: CASSYRAGRSTDTQYF.

The V call is TRBV19, the J call TRBJ1-1; perhaps TRBD1 as D (5 bases). Looked up from germline, CDR1 is LNHDA and CDR2 is SQIVND (reference sequence). The CDR3 contains 15 residues. Trimming removed 1 base from V and 6 bases from J, with 15 bases in between. DNA for the CDR3: TGTGCCAGTAGTATAGGGGCAGCCCAGACAGCTGAAGCTTTCTTT. Translated: CASSIGAAQTAEAFF.

J is TRBJ1-4 and V is TRBV28; D remains ambiguous. The V gene's germline CDR1 is MDHEN and CDR2 SYDVKM. CDR3 length: 15 residues. Trimming took 3 bases from V and 8 from J, leaving 16 bases between them. DNA for the CDR3: TGTGCCAGCAGTTTCCCGCGGACTGGGCAGGAAAAACTGTTTTTT. It translates to CASSFPRTGQEKLFF. Variable domain in full (rest from reference TRBV28 and TRBJ1-4): DVKVTQSSRYLVKRTGEKVFLECVQDMDHENMFWYRQDPGLGLRLIYFSYDVKMKEKGDIPEGYSVSREKKERFSLILESASTNQTSMYLCASSFPRTGQEKLFFGSGTQLSVL.

The chain uses TRBV12-5 and TRBJ2-3, with TRBD2 matching over 7 bases. The CDR3 is made up of 15 amino acids. Germline CDR1 and CDR2: LGHNT and FRNRAP. The V and J ends lost 6 bases and 7 bases, in that order; junction bases with no gene match: 13. The CDR3 protein is CASGRSPDGGNTQYF. The CDR3 nucleotides read TGTGCTAGTGGCCGATCTCCGGACGGGGGGAATACGCAGTATTTT.

The chain is built from TRBV19 and TRBJ2-7; 8 bases agree with TRBD2. The germline gives CDR1 LNHDA, CDR2 SQIVND (reference sequence). The V segment lost 1 base and the J segment 3 bases; nucleotides outside the gene matches: 5. This CDR3 spans 15 amino acids. DNA of the CDR3: TGTGCCAGTAGTATAGGGGGTAGCGGGATCTACGAGCAGTACTTC. Translation gives CASSIGGSGIYEQYF.

V gene TRBV6-7 combines with J gene TRBJ1-4; 7 bases map to TRBD1. TRBV6-7 is an open reading frame, and its role is uncertain. This CDR3 is 13 amino acids long. The V and J ends lost 5 bases and 5 bases, in that order; junction bases with no gene match: 2. The CDR3 coding sequence is TGTGCCAGCAGTCCGGGACAGAATGAAAAACTGTTTTTT. Its translation: CASSPGQNEKLFF.

V usage is TRBV30 and J usage is TRBJ2-7; 8 positions agree with TRBD1. J lost 3 bases, V lost 3 bases, and 7 bases had no gene match. Germline V lookup: CDR1 GTSNPN, CDR2 SVGIG (reference sequence). The CDR3 extends over 14 amino acids. DNA of the CDR3: TGTGCCTGGAGGGAGACAGGGGCCTACTACGAGCAGTACTTC. Translated: CAWRETGAYYEQYF. The whole variable domain, filled in from reference TRBV30 and TRBJ2-7, reads SQTIHQWPATLVQPVGSPLSLECTVEGTSNPNLYWYRQAAGRGLQLLFYSVGIGQISSEVPQNLSASRPQDRQFILSSKKLLLSDSGFYLCAWRETGAYYEQYFGPGTRLTVT.

The chain employs TRBV11-2 and TRBJ2-7, with 9 positions matching TRBD1. The CDR3 spans 14 residues. J lost 5 bases, V lost 5 bases, and 7 bases had no gene match. Germline V gene lookup returns CDR1 SGHAT and CDR2 FQNNGV. The CDR3 region has the DNA TGTGCCAGCAGCCCCCGGGACAGGGTTGACGAGCAGTACTTC. It specifies CASSPRDRVDEQYF.

This chain links TRBV10-2 with TRBJ1-5; a possible D gene is TRBD1 (5 bases). The CDR3 has 13 amino acids. CDR1 WSHSY and CDR2 SAAADI come from the germline V gene. Deletions cut 7 bases from V and 2 bases from J, with 9 bases between. CDR3 coding DNA: TGCGCCAGCAAAGGACACGGCAATCAGCCCCAGCATTTT. Its translation is CASKGHGNQPQHF.

The chain couples TRBV5-4 to TRBJ2-7; D is uncertain. Germline V CDR1 and CDR2: SGHNT, YYREEE (reference sequence). The CDR3 runs 14 residues. Deletions cut 2 bases from V and 6 bases from J, with 15 bases between. The CDR3 nucleotides read TGTGCCAGCAGCTTTTCAGGCAACGTCCTCGAGCAGTACTTC. Amino acid sequence: CASSFSGNVLEQYF.

The CDR3 DNA reads TGTGCCAGCAGGGTACACCTCGCTAACTATGGCTACACCTTC. Its protein product is CASRVHLANYGYTF. This chain connects TRBV2 to TRBJ1-2; D gene uncertain. Looked up from germline, CDR1 is SNHLY and CDR2 is FYNNEI. Trimming took 6 bases from V and 0 from J, leaving 11 bases between them. The CDR3 is made up of 14 amino acids.

As regards this clone: The junction departs from germline at one end; a sequencing error may be responsible. V is TRBV2 and J is TRBJ1-1; D unresolved. The CDR3 has 13 residues. Germline CDR1 is SNHLY and CDR2 is FYNNEI. CDR3 DNA sequence: TGTGCCAGCAGCGGCGACTGGAACACTAAAGCTTTCTTT. It translates to CASSGDWNTKAFF.